Listed below are T cell receptor beta chains from one sample, sequenced in a study of CXCR3-negative and CXCR3-positive naive CD8 T cells. No DNA is given; TCRdb re-called the 5' RACE reads and lists each CDR3 protein once. The sample includes around 60,000 distinct CDR3 sequences. Source material: naive CXCR3+ CD8+ T cells from blood. These receptor sequences come from a human donor in good health. Some clones in this sample may be carry-over from other donors' samples. CDR3s include the opening cysteine and the closing phenylalanine or tryptophan. Each record gives: J gene, V gene, CDR3 length, CDR3 protein.

TRBJ2-1 TRBV11-2 16 CASSLRRRGGLNEQFF
TRBJ1-1 TRBV4-1 18 CASSQDVGQGLGYPEAFF
TRBJ2-1 TRBV7-9 20 CASSSPLSAETGGWGNEQFF
TRBJ2-2 TRBV10-3 15 CAILSQGPNTGELFF
TRBJ2-7 TRBV5-1 13 CASSFSGYYEQYF
TRBJ1-1 TRBV11-2 14 CASSGQGANTEAFF
TRBJ2-3 TRBV6-5 15 CASSLQVDSADTQYF
TRBJ2-5 TRBV6-6 15 CASSGRDGEQETQYF
TRBJ1-1 TRBV5-1 16 CASSLVARGMNTEAFF
TRBJ2-7 TRBV10-3 15 CATLSGTGGMYEQYF
TRBJ2-1 TRBV7-9 19 CAGSPPPDGLAGSYNEQFF
TRBJ2-7 TRBV7-9 14 CASSPRTGSYEQYF
TRBJ2-7 TRBV28 14 CASSSVTRIDEQYF
TRBJ2-1 TRBV2 14 CASSDTPAYNEQFF
TRBJ2-3 TRBV28 13 CASSQDSTDTQYF
TRBJ2-1 TRBV7-4 15 CASSDSGAADNEQFF
TRBJ1-2 TRBV25-1 14 CASSEYTGQWGYTF
TRBJ2-2 TRBV29-1 11 CSVRDTGELFF
TRBJ1-2 TRBV29-1 13 CSVESRVDYGYTF
TRBJ1-1 TRBV27 13 CASSEQGSSEAFF
TRBJ1-1 TRBV7-9 12 CASSLIVPEAFF
TRBJ2-7 TRBV20-1 14 CSATPGRSPYEQYF